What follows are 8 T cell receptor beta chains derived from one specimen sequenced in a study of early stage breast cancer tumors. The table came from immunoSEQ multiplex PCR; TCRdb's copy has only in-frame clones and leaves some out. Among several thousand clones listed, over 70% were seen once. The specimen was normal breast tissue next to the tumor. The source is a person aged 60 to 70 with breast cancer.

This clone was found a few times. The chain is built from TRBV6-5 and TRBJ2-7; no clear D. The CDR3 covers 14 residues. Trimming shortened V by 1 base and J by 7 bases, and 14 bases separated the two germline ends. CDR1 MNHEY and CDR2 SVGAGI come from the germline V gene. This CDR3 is CASSYYADSSEQYF. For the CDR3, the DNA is TGTGCCAGCAGTTACTACGCGGATAGTTCGGAGCAGTACTTC.

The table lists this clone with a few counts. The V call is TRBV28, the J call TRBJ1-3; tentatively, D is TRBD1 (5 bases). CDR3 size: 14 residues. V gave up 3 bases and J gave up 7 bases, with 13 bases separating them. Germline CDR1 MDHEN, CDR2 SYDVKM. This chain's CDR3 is CASSLPGTYNTIYF. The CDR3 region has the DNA TGTGCCAGCAGTTTGCCCGGGACTTACAACACCATATATTTT.

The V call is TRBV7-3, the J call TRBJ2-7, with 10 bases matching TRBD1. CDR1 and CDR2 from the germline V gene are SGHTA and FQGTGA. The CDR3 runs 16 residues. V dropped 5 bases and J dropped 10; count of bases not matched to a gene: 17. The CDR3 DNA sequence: TGTGCCAGCAGCCCTGTTAAGGGCGGGACAGGGGTTCTTCAGTACTTC. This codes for CASSPVKGGTGVLQYF.

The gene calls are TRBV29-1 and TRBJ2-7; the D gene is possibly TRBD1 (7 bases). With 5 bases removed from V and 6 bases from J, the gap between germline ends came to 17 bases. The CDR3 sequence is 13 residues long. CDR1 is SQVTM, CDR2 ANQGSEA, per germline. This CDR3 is CSVRRQGGGEQYF. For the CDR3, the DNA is TGCAGCGTTCGGCGACAGGGAGGTGGCGAGCAGTACTTC.

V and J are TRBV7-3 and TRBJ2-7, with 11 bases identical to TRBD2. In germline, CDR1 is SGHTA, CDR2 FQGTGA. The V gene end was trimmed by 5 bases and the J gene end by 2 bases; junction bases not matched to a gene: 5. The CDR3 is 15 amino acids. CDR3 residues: CASSPTSGRPYEQYF. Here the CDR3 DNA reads TGTGCCAGCAGCCCCACTAGCGGGAGACCCTACGAGCAGTACTTC.

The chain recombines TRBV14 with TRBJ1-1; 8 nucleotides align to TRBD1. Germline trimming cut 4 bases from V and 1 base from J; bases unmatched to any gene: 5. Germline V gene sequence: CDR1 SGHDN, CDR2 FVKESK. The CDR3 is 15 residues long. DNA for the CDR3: TGTGCCAGCAGCCCAACGGACAGGGCGAACACTGAAGCTTTCTTT. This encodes CASSPTDRANTEAFF.

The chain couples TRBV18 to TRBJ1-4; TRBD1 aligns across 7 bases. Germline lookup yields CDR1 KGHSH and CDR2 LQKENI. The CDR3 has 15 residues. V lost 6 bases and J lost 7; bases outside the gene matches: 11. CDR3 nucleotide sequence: TGTGCCAGCTCGGCAACAGGGGCCCGGGGTGAAAAACTGTTTTTT. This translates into CASSATGARGEKLFF.

CDR3 DNA: TGCGCCAGCAGCTTGGGAGCGTGGGAGCTGTTTTTT. Its translation is CASSLGAWELFF. The chain carries TRBV5-1 and TRBJ2-2; no firm D call. The CDR3 has 12 amino acids. CDR1 SGHRS and CDR2 YFSETQ come from the germline V gene. Trimming shortened V by 0 bases and J by 9 bases, and 6 bases separated the two germline ends.